The TCR beta chain under discussion was sequenced for a study of identical twins. TCRdb ran MiXCR on the 5' RACE reads and lists one entry per CDR3 protein. Among around 570,000 distinct CDR3 sequences, 9% to 10% were seen once, and the ten largest hold roughly 3%. This clonotype has more than one count but fewer than ten. What it binds is not known. Study observations and caveats: With monozygotic twins, out-of-frame TCR alpha sharing exceeded what models estimated. For out-of-frame alpha sequences shared by twins, low generation probability was in excess. Within cord blood, abundant beta clonotypes carried fewer insertions, but memory repertoires showed no such trend.

Per germline, CDR1 MNHEY and CDR2 SVGEGT. V gave up 7 bases and J gave up 8 bases, with 19 bases separating them. The CDR3 spans 14 residues. The donor group consisted entirely of healthy Caucasians. This same sample was also taken into another study, of yellow fever vaccine responses in identical twins.

Input material: PBMCs. This sequence originates from a woman under 30 in good health. The V call is TRBV6-2 or TRBV6-3, the J call TRBJ2-3, with a tentative D call TRBD1 (6 bases). The CDR3 nucleotides read TGTGCCAGCATTCCCAGACAGGAGACTACTACGCAGTATTTT. This translates into CASIPRQETTTQYF.